This record concerns one TCR beta chain sequence. Its target is unknown. The sample belongs to a study of cytomegalovirus exposure and HLA in healthy donors. Study-wide results and caveats: Rarity characterized most TCR sequences, yet some public TCRs appeared in many donors.

Germline loops: CDR1 SGHAT, CDR2 FQNNGV. Trimming cost V 3 bases and J 4 bases, with 10 bases left between them. This CDR3 region has 14 residues. Researchers ran the PCR with 60 Vbeta and 13 Jbeta primers. Per the study methods: Among the unique TCR beta chains that a later analysis counted, 75 million to 85 million in all, roughly 10 million were shared. Only in-frame clones appear in the TCRdb table, and some are missing; sequencing was by immunoSEQ multiplex PCR. V, J and clone size derive from that table, while D and trimming were established from the DNA sequence. The sample has approximately 160,000 clones, 75% to 85% seen once. All donors participated as healthy donors of bone marrow.

This chain connects TRBV11-2 to TRBJ2-1; possible D gene TRBD2, 6 bases. Sequenced sample: PBMCs. The sequence was collected from a man aged 30 to 45 in good health and CMV-seropositive. The DNA for the CDR3 is TGTGCCAGCAGCTTGGCCGGGAGATACAATGAGCAGTTCTTC. It translates to CASSLAGRYNEQFF. The full variable domain, completed using reference TRBV11-2 and TRBJ2-1, is EAGVAQSPRYKIIEKRQSVAFWCNPISGHATLYWYQQILGQGPKLLIQFQNNGVVDDSQLPKDRFSAERLKGVDSTLKIQPAKLEDSAVYLCASSLAGRYNEQFFGPGTRLTVL.